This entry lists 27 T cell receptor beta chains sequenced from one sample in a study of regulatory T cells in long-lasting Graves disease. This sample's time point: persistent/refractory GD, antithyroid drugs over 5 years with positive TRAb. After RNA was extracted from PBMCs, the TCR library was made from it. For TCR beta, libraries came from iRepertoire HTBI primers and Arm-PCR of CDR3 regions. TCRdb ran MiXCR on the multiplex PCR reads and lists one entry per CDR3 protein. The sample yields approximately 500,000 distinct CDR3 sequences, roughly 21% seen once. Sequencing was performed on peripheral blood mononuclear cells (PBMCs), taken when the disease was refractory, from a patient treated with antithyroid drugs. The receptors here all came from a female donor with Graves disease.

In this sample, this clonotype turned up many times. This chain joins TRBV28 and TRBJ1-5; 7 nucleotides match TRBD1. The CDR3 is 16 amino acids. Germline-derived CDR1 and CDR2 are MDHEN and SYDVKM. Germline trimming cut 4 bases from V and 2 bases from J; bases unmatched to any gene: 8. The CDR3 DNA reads TGTGCCAGCAGTTCGCCCCAGGGGGACGGCAATCAGCCCCAGCATTTT. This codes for CASSSPQGDGNQPQHF.

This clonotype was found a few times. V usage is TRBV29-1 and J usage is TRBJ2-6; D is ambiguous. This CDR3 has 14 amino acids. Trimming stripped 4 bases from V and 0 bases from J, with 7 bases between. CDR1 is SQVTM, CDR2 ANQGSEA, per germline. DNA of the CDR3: TGCAGCGTTGGCGGTGACTCTGGGGCCAACGTCCTGACTTTC. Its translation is CSVGGDSGANVLTF. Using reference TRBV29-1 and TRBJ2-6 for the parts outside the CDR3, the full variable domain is SAVISQKPSRDICQRGTSLTIQCQVDSQVTMMFWYRQQPGQSLTLIATANQGSEATYESGFVIDKFPISRPNLTFSTLTVSNMSPEDSSIYLCSVGGDSGANVLTFGAGSRLTVL.

Written as DNA, the CDR3 is TGTGCCAGCAGTCGAAAACAGGGGGGTACTGAAGCTTTCTTT. This sequence encodes CASSRKQGGTEAFF. This rearrangement joins TRBV6-1 to TRBJ1-1; 8 nucleotides line up with TRBD1. There are 14 residues in the CDR3. The J segment lost 5 bases and the V segment lost 5 bases, leaving 7 bases of the junction unmatched. Germline V gene lookup returns CDR1 MNHNS and CDR2 SASEGT.

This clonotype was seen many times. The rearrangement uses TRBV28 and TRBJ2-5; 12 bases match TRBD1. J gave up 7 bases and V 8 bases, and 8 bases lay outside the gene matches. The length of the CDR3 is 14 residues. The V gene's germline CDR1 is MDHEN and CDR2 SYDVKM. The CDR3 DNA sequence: TGTGCCAGCCTCGGGACAGGGGGCTCAGGGACCCAGTACTTC. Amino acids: CASLGTGGSGTQYF.

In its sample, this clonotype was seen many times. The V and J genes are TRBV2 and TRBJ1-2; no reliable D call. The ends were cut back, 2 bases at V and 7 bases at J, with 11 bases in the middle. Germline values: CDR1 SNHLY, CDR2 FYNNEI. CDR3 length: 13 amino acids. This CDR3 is CASSELGVAGYTF. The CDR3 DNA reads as TGTGCCAGCAGTGAACTGGGCGTGGCTGGCTACACCTTC.

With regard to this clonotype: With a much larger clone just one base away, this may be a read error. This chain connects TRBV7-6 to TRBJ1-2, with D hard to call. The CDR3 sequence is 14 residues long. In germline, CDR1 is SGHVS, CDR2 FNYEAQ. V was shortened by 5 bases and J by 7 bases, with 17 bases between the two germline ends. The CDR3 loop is CASSPALLDCGYTF. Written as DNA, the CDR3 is TGTGCCAGCAGCCCAGCGCTGCTTGACTGTGGCTACACCTTC.

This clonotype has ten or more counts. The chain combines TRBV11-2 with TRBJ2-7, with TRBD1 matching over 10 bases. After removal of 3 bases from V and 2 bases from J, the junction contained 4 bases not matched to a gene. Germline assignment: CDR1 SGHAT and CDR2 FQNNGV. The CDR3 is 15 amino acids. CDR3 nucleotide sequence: TGTGCCAGCAGCTTGGGACAGGGGTCCCCCTACGAGCAGTACTTC. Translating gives CASSLGQGSPYEQYF.

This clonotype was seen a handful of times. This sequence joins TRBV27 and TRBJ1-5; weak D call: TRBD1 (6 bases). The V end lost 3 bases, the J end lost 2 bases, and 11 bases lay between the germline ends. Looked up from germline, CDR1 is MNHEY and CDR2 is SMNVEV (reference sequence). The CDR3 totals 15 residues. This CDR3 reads CASSFSQGGNQPQHF. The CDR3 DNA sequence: TGTGCCAGCAGTTTCTCACAGGGTGGCAATCAGCCCCAGCATTTT.

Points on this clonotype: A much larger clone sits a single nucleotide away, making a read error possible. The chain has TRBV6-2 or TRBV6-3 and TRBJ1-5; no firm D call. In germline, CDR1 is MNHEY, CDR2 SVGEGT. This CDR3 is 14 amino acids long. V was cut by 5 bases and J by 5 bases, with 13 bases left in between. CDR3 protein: CASSRTRVYQPQHF. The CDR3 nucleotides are TGTGCCAGCAGTCGAACTCGTGTATATCAGCCCCAGCATTTT.

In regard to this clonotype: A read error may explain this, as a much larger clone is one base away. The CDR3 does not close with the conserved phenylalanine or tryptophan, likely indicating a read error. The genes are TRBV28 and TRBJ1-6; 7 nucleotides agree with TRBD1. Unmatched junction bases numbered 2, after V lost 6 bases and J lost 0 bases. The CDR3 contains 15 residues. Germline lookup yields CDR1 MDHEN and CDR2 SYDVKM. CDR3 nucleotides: TGTGCCAGCAGGGACAGGAGCTCCTATAATTCACCCCTCCACTCT. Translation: CASRDRSSYNSPLHS.

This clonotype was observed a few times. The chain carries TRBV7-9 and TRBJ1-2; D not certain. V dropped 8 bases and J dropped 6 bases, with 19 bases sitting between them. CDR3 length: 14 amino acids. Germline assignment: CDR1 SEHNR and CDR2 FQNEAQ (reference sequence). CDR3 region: CASVPLSRIHGYTF. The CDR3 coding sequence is TGTGCCAGCGTCCCCTTAAGCAGGATTCATGGCTACACCTTC.

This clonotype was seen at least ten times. CDR3 region: CASSSQQNTEAFF. The CDR3, as DNA: TGTGCCAGCAGCTCCCAGCAGAACACTGAAGCTTTCTTT. J is TRBJ1-1 and V is TRBV7-3; no clear D gene. Germline CDR1 SGHTA, CDR2 FQGTGA. Deletions cut 4 bases from V and 1 base from J, with 7 bases between. The CDR3 sequence is 13 residues long.

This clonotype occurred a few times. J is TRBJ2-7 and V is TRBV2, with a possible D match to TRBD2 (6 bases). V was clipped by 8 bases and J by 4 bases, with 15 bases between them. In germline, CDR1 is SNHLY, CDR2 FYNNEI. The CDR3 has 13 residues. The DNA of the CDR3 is TGTGCCAGCTCGGGGGACTCCTTTTACGAGCAGTACTTC. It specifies CASSGDSFYEQYF.

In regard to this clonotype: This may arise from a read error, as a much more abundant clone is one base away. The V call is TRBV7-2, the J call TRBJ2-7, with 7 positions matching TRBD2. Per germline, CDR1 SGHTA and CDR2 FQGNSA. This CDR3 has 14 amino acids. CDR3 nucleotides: TGTGCCAGCAGCGCCGAAGAGCGGGGATACGAGCAGCACTTC. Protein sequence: CASSAEERGYEQHF.

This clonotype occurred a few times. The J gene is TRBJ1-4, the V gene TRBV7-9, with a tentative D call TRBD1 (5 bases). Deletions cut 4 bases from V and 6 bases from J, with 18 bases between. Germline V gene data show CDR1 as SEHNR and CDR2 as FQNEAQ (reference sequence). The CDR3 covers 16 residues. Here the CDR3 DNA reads TGTGCCAGCAGCTCTAGCGGGGGAAGGAGTGATGAAAAACTGTTTTTT. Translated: CASSSSGGRSDEKLFF.

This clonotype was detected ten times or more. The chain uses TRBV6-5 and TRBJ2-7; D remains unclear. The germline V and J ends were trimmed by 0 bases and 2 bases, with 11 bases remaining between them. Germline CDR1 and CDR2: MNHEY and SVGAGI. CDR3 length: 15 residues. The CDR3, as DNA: TGTGCCAGCAGTTACTCTTCACTGTACGCCTACGAGCAGTACTTC. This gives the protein CASSYSSLYAYEQYF.

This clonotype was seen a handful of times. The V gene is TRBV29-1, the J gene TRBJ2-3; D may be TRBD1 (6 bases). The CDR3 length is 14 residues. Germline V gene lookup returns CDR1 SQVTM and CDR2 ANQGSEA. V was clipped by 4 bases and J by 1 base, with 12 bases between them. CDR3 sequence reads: CSVGLRGGTDTQYF. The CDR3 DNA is TGCAGCGTTGGTCTCAGGGGAGGCACAGATACGCAGTATTTT.

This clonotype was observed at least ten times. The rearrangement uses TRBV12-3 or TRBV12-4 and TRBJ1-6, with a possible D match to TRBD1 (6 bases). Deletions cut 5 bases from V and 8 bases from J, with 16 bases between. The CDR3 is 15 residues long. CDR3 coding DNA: TGTGCCAGCAGTCTAAGGCAGGGGCGAGATTCACCCCTCCACTTT. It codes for CASSLRQGRDSPLHF.

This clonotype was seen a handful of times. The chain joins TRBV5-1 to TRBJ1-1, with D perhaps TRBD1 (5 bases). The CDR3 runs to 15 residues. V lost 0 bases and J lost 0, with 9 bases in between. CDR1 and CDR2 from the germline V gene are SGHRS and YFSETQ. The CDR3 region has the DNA TGCGCCAGCAGCTTGGAGGGGCTCATGAACACTGAAGCTTTCTTT. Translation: CASSLEGLMNTEAFF.

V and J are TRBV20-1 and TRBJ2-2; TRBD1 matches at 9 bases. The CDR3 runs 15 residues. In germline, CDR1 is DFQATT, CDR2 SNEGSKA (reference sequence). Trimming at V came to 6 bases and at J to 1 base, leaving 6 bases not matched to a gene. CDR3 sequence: CSAPTGGENTGELFF. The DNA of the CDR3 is TGCAGTGCCCCTACAGGGGGCGAGAACACCGGGGAGCTGTTTTTT.

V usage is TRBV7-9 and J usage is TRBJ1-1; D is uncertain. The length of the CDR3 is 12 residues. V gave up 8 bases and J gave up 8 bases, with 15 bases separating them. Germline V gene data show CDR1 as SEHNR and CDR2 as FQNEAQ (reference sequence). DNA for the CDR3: TGTGCCAGCGCCTTAACCCGGTCCGAAGCTTTCTTT. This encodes CASALTRSEAFF.

CDR3 sequence (DNA): TGCGCCAGCAGCCAAGAATGGGACATTGGGGGAAACTACGAGCAGTACTTC. This codes for CASSQEWDIGGNYEQYF. This chain links TRBV4-3 with TRBJ2-7; a weak D match, TRBD1 (6 bases). CDR3 length: 17 residues. In germline, CDR1 is LGHNA, CDR2 YSLEER. V lost 0 bases and J lost 3, with 18 bases in between.

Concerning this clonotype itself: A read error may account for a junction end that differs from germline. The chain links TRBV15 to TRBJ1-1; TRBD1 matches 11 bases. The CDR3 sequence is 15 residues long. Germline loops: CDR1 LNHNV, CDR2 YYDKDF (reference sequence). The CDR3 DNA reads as TGTGCCGCCAGCAGGGGGAGGACAGGGGGCGTTGAAGCTTTCTTT. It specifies CAASRGRTGGVEAFF.

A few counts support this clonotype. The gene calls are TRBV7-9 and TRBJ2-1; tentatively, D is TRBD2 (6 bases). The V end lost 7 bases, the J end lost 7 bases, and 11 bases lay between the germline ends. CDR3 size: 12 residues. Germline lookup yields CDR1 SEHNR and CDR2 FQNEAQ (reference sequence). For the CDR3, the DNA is TGTGCCAGCATGTCTGGGGGGAATGAGCAGTTCTTC. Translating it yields CASMSGGNEQFF.

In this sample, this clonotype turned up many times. The CDR3 protein is CASSLGLAGDYGELFF. In nucleotides, the CDR3 is TGTGCCAGCAGCCTCGGACTAGCGGGAGATTACGGGGAGCTGTTTTTT. The chain employs TRBV3-1 and TRBJ2-2; 13 positions match TRBD2. V shed 4 bases, J shed 7 bases, and the junction held 6 bases outside the gene matches. The CDR3 is made up of 16 amino acids. The germline gives CDR1 LGHDT, CDR2 YNNKEL (reference sequence).

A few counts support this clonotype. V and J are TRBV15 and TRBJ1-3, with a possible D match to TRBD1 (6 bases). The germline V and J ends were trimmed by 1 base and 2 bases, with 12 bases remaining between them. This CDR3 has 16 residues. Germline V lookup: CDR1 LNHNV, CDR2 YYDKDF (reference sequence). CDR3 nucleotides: TGTGCCACCAGCAGAGGGGAGACAGGCGCTGGAAACACCATATATTTT. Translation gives CATSRGETGAGNTIYF.

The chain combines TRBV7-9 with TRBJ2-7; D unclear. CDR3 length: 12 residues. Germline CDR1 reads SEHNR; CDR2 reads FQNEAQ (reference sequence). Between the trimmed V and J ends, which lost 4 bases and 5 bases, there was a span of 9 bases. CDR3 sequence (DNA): TGTGCCAGCAGCTCCCTGATGAACGAGCAGTACTTC. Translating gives CASSSLMNEQYF.